This entry lists 24 T cell receptor beta chains sequenced from one sample in a study of blood T cell repertoires in COVID-19. Repertoires were generated with immunoSEQ multiplex PCR, while TCRdb's copy carries only in-frame clones and drops some. The repertoire holds a few hundred thousand clones, with 90% as singletons. The sequencing input was peripheral blood. These receptors all stem from a woman in her forties with COVID-19, enrolled during active disease.

With regard to this clone: One end of the junction is discordant with germline, which a read error may explain. This chain uses TRBV5-8 with TRBJ1-1; 11 nucleotides align to TRBD1. Germline V gene sequence: CDR1 SGHTS, CDR2 YDEGEE. The CDR3 has 13 residues. CDR3 amino acids: CASSYRGQGEEVF. The CDR3 region has the DNA TGTGCCAGCAGCTACCGGGGACAGGGGGAAGAGGTCTTT.

The rearrangement joins TRBV19 to TRBJ2-3, with 11 bases identical to TRBD2. Germline V gene data show CDR1 as LNHDA and CDR2 as SQIVND (reference sequence). The CDR3 covers 15 residues. The V and J ends lost 3 bases and 4 bases, in that order; junction bases with no gene match: 3. The CDR3 nucleotides read TGTGCCAGTAGTATCGGGACTAGCGGCTCAGATACGCAGTATTTT. This translates into CASSIGTSGSDTQYF.

This chain uses TRBV5-1 with TRBJ1-1; no firm D call. There are 12 residues in the CDR3. Between the trimmed V and J ends, which lost 7 bases and 1 base, there was a span of 8 bases. In germline, CDR1 is SGHRS, CDR2 YFSETQ. CDR3 amino acids: CASGYKNTEAFF. The CDR3 DNA reads as TGCGCCAGCGGCTACAAGAACACTGAAGCTTTCTTT.

The chain employs TRBV7-8 and TRBJ2-1, with TRBD2 as a possible D gene (5 bases). CDR3 size: 16 residues. V was cut by 1 base and J by 6 bases, with 16 bases left in between. Germline V gene sequence: CDR1 SGHVS, CDR2 FQNEAQ. CDR3 DNA: TGTGCCAGCAGCTTAGGGGGAGAGGGTTCGGGCAATGAGCAGTTCTTC. Protein product: CASSLGGEGSGNEQFF.

The chain recombines TRBV6-5 with TRBJ2-7; D remains ambiguous. CDR3 size: 13 residues. Germline CDR1 is MNHEY and CDR2 is SVGAGI. V lost 5 bases to trimming and J lost 4 bases, with 12 bases between them. This chain's CDR3 is CASSIRVSYEQYF. CDR3 sequence (DNA): TGTGCCAGCAGTATCCGCGTGAGTTACGAGCAGTACTTC.

V usage is TRBV25-1 and J usage is TRBJ1-2; 7 nucleotides match TRBD1. The CDR3 loop spans 14 amino acids. Germline lookup yields CDR1 MGHDK and CDR2 SYGVNS. V shed 2 bases, J shed 6 bases, and the junction held 6 bases outside the gene matches. In DNA form, the CDR3 reads TGTGCCAGCAGTGAAGTTGCAAGGGGGCATGGCTACACCTTC. Amino acids: CASSEVARGHGYTF.

This sequence joins TRBV11-3 and TRBJ2-2, with D perhaps TRBD2 (6 bases). CDR3 length: 14 residues. V lost 4 bases and J 3 bases, leaving 9 bases between the germline ends. CDR1 is SGHNT, CDR2 YENEEA, per germline. The CDR3 region has the DNA TGTGCCAGCAGCTCCGGGACTGACACCGGGGAGCTGTTTTTT. This codes for CASSSGTDTGELFF. Complete variable domain (other parts from reference TRBV11-3 and TRBJ2-2): EAGVVQSPRYKIIEKKQPVAFWCNPISGHNTLYWYLQNLGQGPELLIRYENEEAVDDSQLPKDRFSAERLKGVDSTLKIQPAELGDSAVYLCASSSGTDTGELFFGEGSRLTVL.

This sequence joins TRBV5-1 and TRBJ1-2, with 8 bases fitting TRBD1. V was clipped by 0 bases and J by 8 bases; unmatched bases: 6. There are 14 residues in the CDR3. Germline V gene data show CDR1 as SGHRS and CDR2 as YFSETQ. The CDR3 region has the DNA TGCGCCAGCAGCTTGGACAGGGGGGTCGGAGGCTACACCTTC. Its translation: CASSLDRGVGGYTF.

The chain has TRBV12-3 or TRBV12-4 and TRBJ1-6; weak D call: TRBD1 (5 bases). The CDR3 has 12 amino acids. Trimming took 4 bases from V and 9 from J, leaving 7 bases between them. In DNA form, the CDR3 reads TGTGCCAGCAGTTCCCAGGGTTCACCCCTCCACTTT. Amino acid sequence: CASSSQGSPLHF.

The CDR3 DNA reads TGTGCCAGCCCGCCCCGGTCTGGCGGGACGGGGCCGTCCTACAATGAGCAGTTCTTC. It is translated as CASPPRSGGTGPSYNEQFF. The genes are TRBV27 and TRBJ2-1; a possible D gene is TRBD2 (6 bases). The germline V gene has CDR1 MNHEY and CDR2 SMNVEV (reference sequence). The ends were cut back, 8 bases at V and 1 base at J, with 27 bases in the middle. This CDR3 comprises 19 residues.

The genes are TRBV7-3 and TRBJ1-5, with D unclear. The V gene lost 5 bases and the J gene lost 1 base, with 6 bases spanning the gap. Per the germline V gene, CDR1 is SGHTA and CDR2 is FQGTGA. The CDR3 spans 13 residues. Here the CDR3 reads CASSRGSNQPQHF. The CDR3 DNA is TGTGCCAGCAGCCGGGGAAGCAATCAGCCCCAGCATTTT.

V is TRBV5-1 and J is TRBJ2-1; TRBD2 agrees at 9 bases. J gave up 6 bases and V 3 bases, and 7 bases lay outside the gene matches. CDR1 and CDR2 (germline): SGHRS, YFSETQ. The CDR3 sequence is 15 residues long. The CDR3 sequence: CASSSVAGGPNEQFF. As DNA, the CDR3 is TGCGCCAGCAGCTCGGTGGCGGGGGGGCCCAATGAGCAGTTCTTC.

The V and J genes are TRBV5-6 and TRBJ1-2, with 9 nucleotides matching TRBD1. Losses at the gene ends were 7 bases for V and 7 bases for J; bases not matched to a gene: 14. Germline V CDR1 and CDR2: SGHDT, YYEEEE. This CDR3 spans 15 amino acids. This chain's CDR3 is CASLRDRAFGGGYTF. The CDR3 DNA reads TGTGCCAGCCTCCGGGACAGGGCATTCGGGGGTGGCTACACCTTC.

The chain recombines TRBV27 with TRBJ2-1; 9 bases are a match to TRBD2. V gave up 3 bases and J gave up 2 bases; unmatched junction bases: 8. This CDR3 contains 17 residues. CDR1 and CDR2 (germline): MNHEY, SMNVEV (reference sequence). The CDR3 DNA reads TGTGCCAGCAGTTTTCTCTCGGGCGGGAGGGCCTACAATGAGCAGTTCTTC. It encodes CASSFLSGGRAYNEQFF.

As concerns this clone: Other DNA sequences of this sample code for an identical CDR3. The chain joins TRBV7-2 to TRBJ2-2; no clear D. Germline CDR1 is SGHTA and CDR2 is FQGNSA. V was trimmed by 1 base and J by 2 bases, leaving 8 bases between them. This CDR3 is 15 amino acids long. CDR3 in amino acids: CASSLGGLNTGELFF. CDR3 in DNA: TGTGCCAGCAGCTTAGGTGGGCTAAACACCGGGGAGCTGTTTTTT.

The rearrangement joins TRBV4-3 to TRBJ2-1, with 11 bases identical to TRBD2. After removal of 4 bases from V and 1 base from J, the junction contained 6 bases not matched to a gene. The CDR3 totals 17 residues. Germline V gene lookup returns CDR1 LGHNA and CDR2 YSLEER. The CDR3 coding sequence is TGCGCCAGCAGCCCGGGACTAGCGGTACTTTCCTACAATGAGCAGTTCTTC. It codes for CASSPGLAVLSYNEQFF.

CDR3 amino acids: CASRSPAGANVLTF. CDR3 sequence (DNA): TGTGCCAGCAGATCCCCGGCTGGGGCCAACGTCCTGACTTTC. This rearrangement joins TRBV28 to TRBJ2-6; D is unclear. Trimming cost V 6 bases and J 2 bases, with 8 bases left between them. The V gene's germline CDR1 is MDHEN and CDR2 SYDVKM. The length of the CDR3 is 14 residues. Variable domain in full (rest from reference TRBV28 and TRBJ2-6): DVKVTQSSRYLVKRTGEKVFLECVQDMDHENMFWYRQDPGLGLRLIYFSYDVKMKEKGDIPEGYSVSREKKERFSLILESASTNQTSMYLCASRSPAGANVLTFGAGSRLTVL.

This chain connects TRBV11-2 to TRBJ1-2, with D hard to call. The V end was cut by 2 bases, the J end by 0 bases, with 13 bases between. From germline, CDR1 is SGHAT and CDR2 FQNNGV. The CDR3 length is 16 residues. As DNA, the CDR3 is TGTGCCAGCAGCTTAAATAGCGGGATCTCTAACTATGGCTACACCTTC. Translating it yields CASSLNSGISNYGYTF.

The chain carries TRBV23-1 and TRBJ1-1; tentatively, D is TRBD1 (6 bases). TRBV23-1 is classed as an ORF, of uncertain function. Trimming removed 8 bases at V and 3 bases at J, with 19 bases between. The CDR3 extends over 15 amino acids. In nucleotides, the CDR3 is TGCGCCAGCGCCGCGAACAGGGCTCCCGACACTGAAGCTTTCTTT. Protein sequence: CASAANRAPDTEAFF.

The chain joins TRBV6-2 or TRBV6-3 to TRBJ2-2, with 7 bases fitting TRBD2. The trim removed 5 bases at V and 1 base at J, leaving 7 bases unmatched. This CDR3 spans 16 amino acids. From germline, CDR1 is MNHEY and CDR2 SVGEGT. CDR3 nucleotide sequence: TGTGCCAGCAGTGTCTGGCGGGGGAGGAACACCGGGGAGCTGTTTTTT. Translating it yields CASSVWRGRNTGELFF.

The chain employs TRBV7-9 and TRBJ1-1; 7 nucleotides align to TRBD1. The germline gives CDR1 SEHNR, CDR2 FQNEAQ (reference sequence). V shed 2 bases, J shed 4 bases, and the junction held 1 base outside the gene matches. The CDR3 is 13 residues long. The CDR3 region is CASSLPGGTEAFF. The CDR3 coding sequence is TGTGCCAGCAGCTTACCAGGGGGCACTGAAGCTTTCTTT.

This chain links TRBV5-1 with TRBJ2-3; maybe TRBD1 (5 bases). V was trimmed by 0 bases and J by 0 bases, leaving 8 bases between them. This CDR3 is built from 15 residues. CDR1 is SGHRS and CDR2 is YFSETQ in the germline V gene. CDR3 sequence (DNA): TGCGCCAGCAGCTTGGCCGGACATAGCACAGATACGCAGTATTTT. Its translation: CASSLAGHSTDTQYF. Based on the CDR3 plus reference TRBV5-1 and TRBJ2-3, the full variable domain is KAGVTQTPRYLIKTRGQQVTLSCSPISGHRSVSWYQQTPGQGLQFLFEYFSETQRNKGNFPGRFSGRQFSNSRSEMNVSTLELGDSALYLCASSLAGHSTDTQYFGPGTRLTVL.

The rearrangement joins TRBV11-1 to TRBJ2-7, with a tentative D call TRBD2 (5 bases). CDR1 SGHAT and CDR2 FQDESV come from the germline V gene (reference sequence). The CDR3 extends over 15 amino acids. The V end lost 0 bases, the J end lost 8 bases, and 17 bases lay between the germline ends. The CDR3 sequence: CASSLAGPGVGKQYF. The CDR3 DNA is TGTGCCAGCAGCTTAGCGGGCCCCGGGGTCGGGAAGCAGTACTTC.

V and J are TRBV10-1 and TRBJ2-3, with 9 bases aligning to TRBD1. Looked up from germline, CDR1 is WNHNN and CDR2 is SYGVQD (reference sequence). Trimming at V came to 6 bases and at J to 0 bases, leaving 4 bases not matched to a gene. CDR3 length equals 15 residues. CDR3 nucleotides: TGCGCCAGCAGAGCACAGGGGGCTAGCACAGATACGCAGTATTTT. It yields the protein CASRAQGASTDTQYF.